The next 25 T cell receptor beta chains were all read from a single sample in a study of tumor and adjacent non-tumor tissue in lung cancer. The library came from three nested PCR rounds adapted from ARM-PCR protocols. TCRdb fed the multiplex PCR reads into MiXCR, producing one record per CDR3 protein. The sample has 35,000 to 55,000 distinct CDR3 sequences; less than 65% are singletons. No cell sorting was done before RNA was extracted from the tissue. More than 3 cm separated this lung sample from the edge of the tumor. Sample: distant non-tumor lung tissue. All receptors come from a man in his fifties with non-small cell lung cancer.

In its sample, this clonotype was seen many times. The rearrangement uses TRBV12-3 or TRBV12-4 and TRBJ2-7; D may correspond to TRBD1 or TRBD2 (5 bases each). The CDR3 is 15 amino acids. V gave up 8 bases and J gave up 0 bases, with 17 bases separating them. This CDR3 reads CASSRVGATSYEQYF. The CDR3 bases are TGTGCCAGCTCTCGGGTCGGGGCTACCTCCTACGAGCAGTACTTC.

This rearrangement joins TRBV12-3 or TRBV12-4 to TRBJ2-3; D is tentatively TRBD1 or TRBD2 (5 bases each). This CDR3 has 13 amino acids. V lost 7 bases to trimming and J lost 15 bases, with 23 bases between them. CDR3 bases: TGTGCCAGCACCCGGGGCCTCACTGATACCCATTATTTT. Amino acids: CASTRGLTDTHYF.

Concerning this clonotype itself: At one end the junction does not follow the germline gene, possibly because of a read error. The rearrangement uses TRBV5-1 and TRBJ1-1; TRBD1 matches 7 bases. CDR1 is SGHRS, CDR2 YFSETQ, per germline. There are 14 residues in the CDR3. The CDR3: CASSSGTGDTEAIF. CDR3 sequence (DNA): TGCGCCAGCAGCTCCGGAACAGGGGACACTGAAGCTATCTTT.

This clonotype has only a few counts. The gene calls are TRBV20-1 and TRBJ2-3; the D call may be TRBD1 or TRBD2 (5 bases each). Per the germline V gene, CDR1 is DFQATT and CDR2 is SNEGSKA (reference sequence). V was shortened by 2 bases and J by 5 bases, with 17 bases between the two germline ends. This CDR3 is 15 amino acids long. The CDR3 sequence: CSARKGRVGGDTQYF. Written as DNA, the CDR3 is TGCAGTGCTAGAAAGGGACGTGTTGGGGGAGATACGCAGTATTTT.

V gene TRBV6-6 combines with J gene TRBJ1-5; D is ambiguous. In germline, CDR1 is MNHNY, CDR2 SVGAGI (reference sequence). The CDR3 extends over 12 amino acids. The CDR3 region has the DNA TGTACCAATGCTCATAGCAATCAGCCCCAGCATTTT. Its translation is CTNAHSNQPQHF.

Of note for this clonotype: One end of the junction is discordant with germline, which a read error may explain. J is TRBJ2-5 and V is TRBV5-6, with no clear D. This CDR3 is 16 amino acids long. Germline-derived CDR1 and CDR2 are SGHDT and YYEEEE. CDR3 amino acids: CANSLKRGDDQETQYF. The CDR3 DNA sequence: TGTGCCAACAGCTTGAAACGTGGGGATGATCAAGAGACCCAATACTTC.

A remark on this clonotype: One end of the junction fails to match germline, which may point to a read error. The genes are TRBV6-6 and TRBJ1-5; D not resolved. The CDR3 is 12 residues long. CDR1 is MNHNY, CDR2 SVGAGI, per germline (reference sequence). CDR3 amino acids: CASAHSIQPQHF. CDR3 in DNA: TGTGCCAGTGCTCATAGCATTCAGCCCCAACATTTT.

Comment on this clonotype: Given a much more abundant clone one base away, this may be a read error. This chain links TRBV20-1 with TRBJ1-1; no reliable D call. The CDR3 runs 13 residues. The germline V gene has CDR1 DFQATT and CDR2 SNEGSKA (reference sequence). CDR3: CSAPRQEATETFF. The CDR3 nucleotides read TGCAGTGCGCCCCGTCAAGAGGCCACTGAAACTTTCTTT.

This clonotype was observed a handful of times. An end of the junction differs from the germline gene, which may be a read error. This sequence joins TRBV5-1 and TRBJ1-4, with D maybe TRBD1 (5 bases). This CDR3 contains 14 residues. In germline, CDR1 is SGHRS, CDR2 YFSETQ. CDR3 amino acids: CASSGDGLNEELFF. The DNA of the CDR3 is TGCGCCAGCAGCGGGGACGGCCTTAATGAAGAACTGTTTTTT.

This clonotype was seen many times. The rearrangement uses TRBV2 and TRBJ2-1; possibly TRBD1 for D (6 bases). Trimming took 6 bases from V and 1 from J, leaving 22 bases between them. The CDR3 covers 18 residues. Germline CDR1 and CDR2: SNHLY and FYNNEI. The CDR3 spells CASSPGTKALRSYNEQFF. The CDR3 bases are TGTGCCAGCAGCCCGGGGACAAAGGCCCTTCGATCCTACAATGAGCAGTTCTTC. Filled out from reference TRBV2 and TRBJ2-1, the complete variable domain reads EPEVTQTPSHQVTQMGQEVILRCVPISNHLYFYWYRQILGQKVEFLVSFYNNEISEKSEIFDDQFSVERPDGSNFTLKIRSTKLEDSAMYFCASSPGTKALRSYNEQFFGPGTRLTVL.

As DNA, the CDR3 is TGCAGCGTGGCACTAGCGGGAGAGACAGATACGCAGTATTTT. This sequence encodes CSVALAGETDTQYF. J is TRBJ2-3 and V is TRBV29-1; 11 bases fit TRBD2. V gave up 6 bases and J gave up 3 bases; unmatched junction bases: 5. This CDR3 is built from 14 residues. In germline, CDR1 is SQVTM, CDR2 ANQGSEA.

This clonotype was observed a single time. It is likely a read error, because the conserved phenylalanine at the end of the CDR3 is missing. The chain combines TRBV2 with TRBJ1-5; TRBD1 matches 8 bases. CDR3 length: 13 residues. Germline V gene data show CDR1 as SNHLY and CDR2 as FYNNEI. V lost 10 bases to trimming and J lost 11 bases; unmatched junction nucleotides: 13. The CDR3: CATLGQGAPTQHC. The DNA for the CDR3 is TGTGCCACCCTGGGGCAGGGGGCTCCTACCCAGCATTGT.

This clonotype was recorded only once. At one boundary the junction diverges from the germline segment, which might be a read error. J is TRBJ2-7 and V is TRBV11-2; 8 bases are a match to TRBD1. Germline V gene data show CDR1 as SGHAT and CDR2 as FQNNGV. The CDR3 sequence is 16 residues long. CDR3 nucleotide sequence: TGTGCCAGCGGCTTAGCCCTTCCGGGACAGGTTTTGGCGCAGTACTTC. Translated: CASGLALPGQVLAQYF.

The CDR3, as DNA: TGTGCCAGCAGCCGAGATCGAGTAAGTAATGAGCAGTTCTTC. This translates into CASSRDRVSNEQFF. The chain recombines TRBV4-2 with TRBJ2-1, with no clear D. The CDR3 sequence is 14 residues long. Germline CDR1 is LGHNA and CDR2 is YNFKEQ. The V and J ends lost 4 bases and 7 bases respectively, with 14 bases between them.

On this clonotype: The junction departs from germline at one end; a sequencing error may be responsible. The chain is built from TRBV4-1 and TRBJ2-3; 7 bases match TRBD2. Germline CDR1 and CDR2: MGHRA and YSYEKL. The CDR3 extends over 17 amino acids. CDR3 DNA sequence: TGCGCCAACAGCCCCAATTCAGCTAGCGGTAGCACGGATACGCAGTATTTT. This encodes CANSPNSASGSTDTQYF.

The rearrangement joins TRBV19 to TRBJ1-6; D not resolved. The CDR3 length is 15 residues. CDR1 is LNHDA and CDR2 is SQIVND in the germline V gene (reference sequence). V was trimmed by 3 bases and J by 6 bases, leaving 12 bases between them. CDR3 loop: CASSIGGNSNSPLHF. The CDR3 coding sequence is TGTGCCAGTAGTATCGGCGGAAATAGTAATTCACCCCTCCACTTT.

With regard to this clonotype: One end of the junction is discordant with germline, which a read error may explain. This chain joins TRBV11-2 and TRBJ1-5; perhaps TRBD1 as D (6 bases). The CDR3 is made up of 13 amino acids. CDR1 SGHAT and CDR2 FQNNGV come from the germline V gene. This chain's CDR3 is CVSSLQGNQPQHF. CDR3 coding DNA: TGTGTCAGCAGCTTACAGGGTAATCAGCCCCAGCATTTT.

About this clonotype itself: Mismatch with germline at one junction end may stem from a read error. The rearrangement uses TRBV11-3 and TRBJ1-1; a possible D gene is TRBD1 (6 bases). The CDR3 covers 12 residues. CDR1 and CDR2 (germline): SGHNT, YENEEA. In nucleotides, the CDR3 is TGTTCCAGCCGCGGGACAAACAGTGAAGCTTTCTTT. It translates to CSSRGTNSEAFF.

This clonotype was detected once. A single base separates this from a much larger clone, so it may be a read error. V and J are TRBV7-8 and TRBJ2-7; D perhaps matches TRBD1 (6 bases). The CDR3 covers 14 residues. The germline V gene has CDR1 SGHVS and CDR2 FQNEAQ. The V end lost 8 bases, the J end lost 5 bases, and 19 bases lay between the germline ends. CDR3 amino acids: CASGPTGLGDEQYF. The CDR3 DNA reads TGTGCCAGCGGCCCTACAGGGCTTGGCGACGAGCAGTACTTC.

As regards this clonotype: Compared with germline, one end of the junction differs, possibly owing to a read error. The chain joins TRBV10-3 to TRBJ2-2; 10 nucleotides line up with TRBD2. The CDR3 is 15 residues long. The germline gives CDR1 ENHRY, CDR2 SYGVKD. The CDR3 here is CGISELLAGVGELFF. CDR3 bases: TGTGGCATCAGTGAACTGCTAGCGGGAGTCGGGGAGCTGTTTTTT.

Details on this clonotype: An end of the junction does not agree with germline; a read error may underlie this. This chain joins TRBV11-2 and TRBJ2-1; a possible D gene is TRBD2 (6 bases). The germline V gene has CDR1 SGHAT and CDR2 FQNNGV. The length of the CDR3 is 17 residues. CDR3 bases: TGTGCCAGCAGCTTAGTGGGACGGGGGAGCTCCTACAATAAGCAGTTCTTC. It translates to CASSLVGRGSSYNKQFF. The full variable domain, with the rest looked up from reference TRBV11-2 and TRBJ2-1, is EAGVAQSPRYKIIEKRQSVAFWCNPISGHATLYWYQQILGQGPKLLIQFQNNGVVDDSQLPKDRFSAERLKGVDSTLKIQPAKLEDSAVYLCASSLVGRGSSYNKQFFGPGTRLTVL.

CDR3 protein: CASSRHEGSDQPQHF. CDR3 DNA: TGTGCCAGCAGTCGCCATGAAGGGTCAGATCAGCCCCAGCATTTT. The chain is built from TRBV28 and TRBJ1-5; D is unresolved. With 5 bases removed from V and 5 bases from J, the gap between germline ends came to 16 bases. This CDR3 has 15 residues. Germline CDR1 and CDR2: MDHEN and SYDVKM.

Many counts were recorded for this clonotype. This chain links TRBV6-5 with TRBJ2-5; a weak D match, TRBD1 (6 bases). Trimming shortened V by 5 bases and J by 7 bases, and 11 bases separated the two germline ends. Looked up from germline, CDR1 is MNHEY and CDR2 is SVGAGI. This CDR3 has 12 amino acids. The DNA for the CDR3 is TGTGCCAGCAGTAGGGGGATCGGGACCCAGTACTTC. Amino acid sequence: CASSRGIGTQYF.

In this sample, this clonotype turned up a few times. This sequence joins TRBV6-1 and TRBJ2-3; 8 nucleotides agree with TRBD2. The CDR3 is 16 residues long. Trimming cost V 3 bases and J 2 bases; bases outside gene matches: 7. Germline values: CDR1 MNHNS, CDR2 SASEGT. CDR3 sequence reads: CASSEAIGGATDTQYF. Here the CDR3 DNA reads TGTGCCAGCAGTGAGGCTATCGGGGGGGCCACAGATACGCAGTATTTT.

Worth noting for this clonotype: A much bigger clone sits one base away, suggesting this may be a read error. The chain employs TRBV5-1 and TRBJ1-6, with 7 bases that match TRBD1. The CDR3 runs to 13 residues. Germline V gene data show CDR1 as SGHRS and CDR2 as YFSETQ. This CDR3 is CASTIGTDSPPHF. CDR3 coding DNA: TGCGCCAGCACTATAGGGACAGATTCACCCCCCCACTTT.